This T cell receptor beta chain emerged from a study of blood T cell repertoires in COVID-19. Method: immunoSEQ multiplex PCR; TCRdb's copy keeps in-frame clones and lacks some. The sample has 200,000 to 250,000 clones, roughly 94% seen once. The CDR3 covers 14 residues. The germline V gene has CDR1 MDHEN and CDR2 SYDVKM. The source is a young man with acute or convalescent COVID-19. This sequence joins TRBV28 and TRBJ2-3; D might be TRBD1 (5 bases). What was sequenced was peripheral blood. The CDR3 DNA reads TGTGCTACTCATGGTGGCAGGGTCACAGATACGCAGTATTTT. As protein: CATHGGRVTDTQYF.